The 24 T cell receptor beta chains below all came from one sample that was sequenced in a study of neoadjuvant anti-PD-1 for oral cavity cancer. Clones were sequenced by immunoSEQ multiplex PCR, and TCRdb holds only the in-frame ones, with some missing. This table holds tens of thousands of clones, roughly 84% found once. Sequencing was performed on PBMCs, taken before nivolumab (anti-PD-1) treatment. These receptors came from a person aged 35-80 years with oral cavity squamous cell carcinoma.

This clone has only a few counts. This chain joins TRBV10-2 and TRBJ2-1; 10 nucleotides match TRBD1. V was pared by 3 bases and J by 2 bases, with 1 base of the junction left unmatched. Germline V lookup: CDR1 WSHSY, CDR2 SAAADI. The CDR3 spans 15 residues. CDR3 in amino acids: CASSDGQGAYNEQFF. Here the CDR3 DNA reads TGCGCCAGCAGTGACGGACAGGGGGCCTACAATGAGCAGTTCTTC.

The V call is TRBV12-5, the J call TRBJ2-4, with D perhaps given as TRBD1 or TRBD2 (5 bases each). V lost 0 bases to trimming and J lost 7 bases, with 19 bases between them. This CDR3 comprises 17 residues. The germline V gene has CDR1 LGHNT and CDR2 FRNRAP. The CDR3 coding sequence is TGTGCTAGTGGTTTGGTACAAGGGGCCGAGGGGTCGAACATTCAGTACTTC. Translation gives CASGLVQGAEGSNIQYF. Together with reference TRBV12-5 and TRBJ2-4, the CDR3 gives the full variable domain: DARVTQTPRHKVTEMGQEVTMRCQPILGHNTVFWYRQTMMQGLELLAYFRNRAPLDDSGMPKDRFSAEMPDATLATLKIQPSEPRDSAVYFCASGLVQGAEGSNIQYFGAGTRLSVL.

The genes are TRBV5-1 and TRBJ2-7; D may be TRBD1 (6 bases). CDR1 and CDR2 (germline): SGHRS, YFSETQ. V lost 2 bases and J lost 6, with 15 bases in between. The CDR3 consists of 14 residues. CDR3 loop: CASSFGDKAGEQYF. CDR3 bases: TGCGCCAGCAGCTTCGGGGACAAGGCCGGCGAGCAGTACTTC.

This clone was seen only once. The chain joins TRBV7-2 to TRBJ2-5; TRBD2 matches 8 bases. This CDR3 has 13 residues. Per the germline V gene, CDR1 is SGHTA and CDR2 is FQGNSA. V lost 4 bases and J lost 3; bases outside the gene matches: 1. CDR3 amino acids: CASSSGLEETQYF. For the CDR3, the DNA is TGTGCCAGCAGCTCGGGACTAGAAGAGACCCAGTACTTC.

This clone was observed once. The V and J genes are TRBV5-6 and TRBJ1-2; D uncertain. The germline V gene encodes CDR1 SGHDT and CDR2 YYEEEE. V lost 3 bases and J 2 bases, leaving 11 bases between the germline ends. The CDR3 runs to 14 residues. The CDR3 DNA reads as TGTGCCAGCAGCTCTGCCCAAACCAACTATGGCTACACCTTC. This codes for CASSSAQTNYGYTF.

This clone turned up a few times. The rearrangement uses TRBV29-1 and TRBJ2-1; 7 bases are a match to TRBD1. Unmatched junction bases numbered 7, after V lost 5 bases and J lost 0 bases. The CDR3 sequence is 15 residues long. CDR1 is SQVTM and CDR2 is ANQGSEA in the germline V gene. CDR3 sequence: CSVSLQGSSYNEQFF. The CDR3 coding sequence is TGCAGCGTTTCCCTACAGGGGAGCTCCTACAATGAGCAGTTCTTC.

The chain has TRBV10-2 and TRBJ1-2, with D perhaps TRBD1 (5 bases). The V gene's germline CDR1 is WSHSY and CDR2 SAAADI. With 3 bases removed from V and 2 bases from J, the gap between germline ends came to 7 bases. The CDR3 has 13 amino acids. The CDR3 nucleotides are TGCGCCAGCAGTGAATGGGGGAACTATGGCTACACCTTC. Its translation is CASSEWGNYGYTF.

V gene TRBV9 combines with J gene TRBJ1-6; D not certain. The germline V gene encodes CDR1 SGDLS and CDR2 YYNGEE. The CDR3 loop spans 14 amino acids. V was cut by 7 bases and J by 8 bases, with 16 bases left in between. DNA of the CDR3: TGTGCCAGCTCAAATGGTGGTTTCGATTCACCCCTCCACTTT. Translating gives CASSNGGFDSPLHF.

This clone was recorded a few times. The chain combines TRBV5-1 with TRBJ1-1; D unclear. Trimming took 4 bases from V and 3 from J, leaving 16 bases between them. Germline CDR1 SGHRS, CDR2 YFSETQ. The CDR3 contains 15 residues. This CDR3 reads CASSPGFLRDTEAFF. The CDR3 coding sequence is TGCGCCAGCAGCCCTGGATTTTTGCGGGACACTGAAGCTTTCTTT.

A few counts support this clone. The rearrangement joins TRBV27 to TRBJ1-2; 9 nucleotides line up with TRBD1. The V gene end was trimmed by 2 bases and the J gene end by 1 base; junction bases not matched to a gene: 2. This CDR3 is built from 15 residues. Germline loops: CDR1 MNHEY, CDR2 SMNVEV (reference sequence). The CDR3 here is CASSLVGQGNYGYTF. The CDR3 coding sequence is TGTGCCAGCAGTTTAGTGGGACAGGGTAACTATGGCTACACCTTC.

The chain employs TRBV7-9 and TRBJ1-1; D is uncertain. Germline CDR1 is SEHNR and CDR2 is FQNEAQ (reference sequence). V was cut by 1 base and J by 2 bases, with 11 bases left in between. The CDR3 consists of 15 residues. Here the CDR3 reads CASSLVGSANTEAFF. Written as DNA, the CDR3 is TGTGCCAGCAGCTTAGTAGGGTCAGCTAACACTGAAGCTTTCTTT.

The V and J genes are TRBV7-9 and TRBJ1-2; the D is unclear. The CDR3 runs to 12 residues. Germline values: CDR1 SEHNR, CDR2 FQNEAQ (reference sequence). V was shortened by 5 bases and J by 8 bases, with 12 bases between the two germline ends. CDR3 region: CASSPWKEGYTF. The CDR3 nucleotides are TGTGCCAGCAGCCCCTGGAAGGAAGGCTACACCTTC.

The chain joins TRBV28 to TRBJ2-2; unclear D gene. In germline, CDR1 is MDHEN, CDR2 SYDVKM. V lost 4 bases to trimming and J lost 1 base, with 13 bases between them. The CDR3 extends over 16 amino acids. CDR3 nucleotide sequence: TGTGCCAGCAGTTCCCGAGTGACGGAGAACACCGGGGAGCTGTTTTTT. Translating it yields CASSSRVTENTGELFF.

The V call is TRBV10-3, the J call TRBJ1-1; D is uncertain. This CDR3 has 14 amino acids. The ends were cut back, 1 base at V and 4 bases at J, with 10 bases in the middle. Germline CDR1 is ENHRY and CDR2 is SYGVKD. Here the CDR3 DNA reads TGTGCCATCAGTGAGTTCCCCGGGGTCACTGAAGCTTTCTTT. Translation: CAISEFPGVTEAFF.

J is TRBJ2-1 and V is TRBV19; the match to TRBD2 covers 9 bases. V lost 8 bases and J lost 9; bases outside the gene matches: 11. The CDR3 spans 14 residues. CDR1 is LNHDA and CDR2 is SQIVND in the germline V gene (reference sequence). The CDR3: CASSRGLASGEQFF. CDR3 nucleotides: TGTGCCAGTTCCCGGGGACTAGCCTCTGGTGAGCAGTTCTTC.

This chain joins TRBV5-1 and TRBJ1-1, with TRBD1 as a possible D gene (6 bases). The length of the CDR3 is 14 residues. The V gene's germline CDR1 is SGHRS and CDR2 YFSETQ. V lost 4 bases, J lost 1 base, and 11 bases lay in between. In DNA, the CDR3 is TGCGCCAGCAGCCCCGACAGGCAGAACACTGAAGCTTTCTTT. This codes for CASSPDRQNTEAFF. Full variable domain (remainder filled in from reference TRBV5-1 and TRBJ1-1): KAGVTQTPRYLIKTRGQQVTLSCSPISGHRSVSWYQQTPGQGLQFLFEYFSETQRNKGNFPGRFSGRQFSNSRSEMNVSTLELGDSALYLCASSPDRQNTEAFFGQGTRLTVV.

The chain combines TRBV11-3 with TRBJ2-3; unclear D gene. The CDR3 spans 12 residues. V lost 5 bases and J lost 7, with 10 bases in between. CDR1 SGHNT and CDR2 YENEEA come from the germline V gene. CDR3: CASSLDSYTQYF. CDR3 nucleotide sequence: TGTGCCAGCAGCCTCGACTCGTATACGCAGTATTTT.

V is TRBV5-1 and J is TRBJ1-6; D might be TRBD1 (5 bases). Per germline, CDR1 SGHRS and CDR2 YFSETQ. The CDR3 length is 14 residues. Trimming stripped 5 bases from V and 8 bases from J, with 14 bases between. DNA for the CDR3: TGCGCCAGCAGTCTGGGACCGGCGGATTCACCCCTCCACTTT. This translates into CASSLGPADSPLHF.

The rearrangement uses TRBV4-1 and TRBJ2-7; TRBD1 aligns across 8 bases. The CDR3 has 15 amino acids. Germline V gene data show CDR1 as MGHRA and CDR2 as YSYEKL. J lost 2 bases, V lost 3 bases, and 6 bases had no gene match. This CDR3 reads CASSHPGGTAYEQYF. The CDR3 coding sequence is TGCGCCAGCAGCCACCCAGGGGGCACGGCCTACGAGCAGTACTTC.

The chain's CDR3 is CASSFYGTGEGYTF. CDR3 coding DNA: TGTGCCAGCAGCTTTTATGGGACAGGGGAAGGCTACACCTTC. V usage is TRBV7-9 and J usage is TRBJ1-2, with 10 nucleotides matching TRBD1. Germline V lookup: CDR1 SEHNR, CDR2 FQNEAQ (reference sequence). Germline trimming cut 3 bases from V and 8 bases from J; bases unmatched to any gene: 6. CDR3 size: 14 residues. The full variable domain, completed using reference TRBV7-9 and TRBJ1-2, is DTGVSQNPRHKITKRGQNVTFRCDPISEHNRLYWYRQTLGQGPEFLTYFQNEAQLEKSRLLSDRFSAERPKGSFSTLEIQRTEQGDSAMYLCASSFYGTGEGYTFGSGTRLTVV.

V and J are TRBV6-6 and TRBJ2-7, with D possibly TRBD2 on 5 matching bases. The V end lost 2 bases, the J end lost 0 bases, and 11 bases lay between the germline ends. The CDR3 runs 15 residues. Germline V gene data show CDR1 as MNHNY and CDR2 as SVGAGI (reference sequence). In DNA, the CDR3 is TGTGCCAGCAGTTACCCCGAGGCGGGCTCCTACGAGCAGTACTTC. It specifies CASSYPEAGSYEQYF.

The gene calls are TRBV19 and TRBJ2-1; 12 bases match TRBD2. CDR3 length equals 16 residues. CDR1 and CDR2 from the germline V gene are LNHDA and SQIVND (reference sequence). Trimming removed 1 base from V and 8 bases from J; junction bases left unmatched: 6. The CDR3 coding sequence is TGTGCCAGTAGTATAGGACTAGCGGGAGTTGGCTATGAGCAGTTCTTC. Translated: CASSIGLAGVGYEQFF.

The V call is TRBV6-1, the J call TRBJ2-3; D not certain. Per germline, CDR1 MNHNS and CDR2 SASEGT. The V end lost 5 bases, the J end lost 4 bases, and 7 bases lay between the germline ends. This CDR3 is 12 amino acids long. The CDR3 spells CASSRHSDTQYF. The DNA for the CDR3 is TGTGCCAGCAGTCGACATTCAGATACGCAGTATTTT.

The chain links TRBV7-2 to TRBJ1-1; D is uncertain. Between the trimmed V and J ends, which lost 7 bases and 4 bases, there was a span of 13 bases. Germline CDR1 and CDR2: SGHTA and FQGNSA. The CDR3 is made up of 13 amino acids. The CDR3 DNA reads as TGTGCCAGCACCCTCAGTGTTTCCACTGAAGCTTTCTTT. It specifies CASTLSVSTEAFF.